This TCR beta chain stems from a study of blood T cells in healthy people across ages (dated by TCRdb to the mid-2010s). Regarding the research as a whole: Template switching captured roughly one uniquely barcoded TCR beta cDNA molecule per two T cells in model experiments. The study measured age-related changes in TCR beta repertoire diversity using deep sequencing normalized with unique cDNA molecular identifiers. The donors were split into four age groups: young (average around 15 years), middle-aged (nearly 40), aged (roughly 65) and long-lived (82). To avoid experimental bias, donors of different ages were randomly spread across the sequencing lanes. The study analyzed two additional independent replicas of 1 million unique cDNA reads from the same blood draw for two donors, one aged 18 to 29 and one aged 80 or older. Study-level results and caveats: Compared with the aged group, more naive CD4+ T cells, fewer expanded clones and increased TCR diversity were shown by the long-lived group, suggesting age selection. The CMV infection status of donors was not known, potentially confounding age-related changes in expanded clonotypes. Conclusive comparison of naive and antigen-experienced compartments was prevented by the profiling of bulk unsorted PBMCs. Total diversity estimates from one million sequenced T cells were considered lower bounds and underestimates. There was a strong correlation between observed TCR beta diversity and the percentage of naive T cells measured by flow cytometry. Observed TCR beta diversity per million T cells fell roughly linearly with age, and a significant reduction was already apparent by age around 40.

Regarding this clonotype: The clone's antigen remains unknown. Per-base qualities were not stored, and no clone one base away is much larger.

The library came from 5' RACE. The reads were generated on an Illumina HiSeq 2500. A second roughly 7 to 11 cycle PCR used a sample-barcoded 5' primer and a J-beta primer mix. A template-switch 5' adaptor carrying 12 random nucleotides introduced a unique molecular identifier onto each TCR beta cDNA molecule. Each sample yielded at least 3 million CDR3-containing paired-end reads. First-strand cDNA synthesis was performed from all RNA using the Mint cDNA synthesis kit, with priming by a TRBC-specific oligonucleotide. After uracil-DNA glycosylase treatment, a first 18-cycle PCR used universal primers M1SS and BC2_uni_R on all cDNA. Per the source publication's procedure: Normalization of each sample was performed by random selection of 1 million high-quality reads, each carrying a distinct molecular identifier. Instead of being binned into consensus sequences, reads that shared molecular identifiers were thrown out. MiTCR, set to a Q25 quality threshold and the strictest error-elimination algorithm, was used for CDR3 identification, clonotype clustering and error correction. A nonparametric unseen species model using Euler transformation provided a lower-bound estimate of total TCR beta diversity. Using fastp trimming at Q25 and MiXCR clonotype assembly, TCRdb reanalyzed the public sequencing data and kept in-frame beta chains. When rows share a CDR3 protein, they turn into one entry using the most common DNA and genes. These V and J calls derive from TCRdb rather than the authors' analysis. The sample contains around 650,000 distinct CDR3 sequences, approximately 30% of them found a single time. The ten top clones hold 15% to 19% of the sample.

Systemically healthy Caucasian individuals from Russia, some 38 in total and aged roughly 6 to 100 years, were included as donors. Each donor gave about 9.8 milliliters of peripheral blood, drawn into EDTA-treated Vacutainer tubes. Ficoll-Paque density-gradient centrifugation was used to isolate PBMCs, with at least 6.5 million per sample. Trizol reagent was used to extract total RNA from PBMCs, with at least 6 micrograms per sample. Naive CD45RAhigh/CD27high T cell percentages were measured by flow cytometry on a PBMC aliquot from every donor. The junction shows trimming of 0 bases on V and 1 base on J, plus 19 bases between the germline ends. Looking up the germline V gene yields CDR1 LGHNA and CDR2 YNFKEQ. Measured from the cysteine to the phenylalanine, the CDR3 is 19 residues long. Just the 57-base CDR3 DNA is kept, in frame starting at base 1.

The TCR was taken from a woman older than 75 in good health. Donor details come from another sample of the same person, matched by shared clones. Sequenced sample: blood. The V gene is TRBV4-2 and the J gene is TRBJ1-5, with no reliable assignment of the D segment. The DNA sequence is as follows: TGTGCCAGCAGCCAAGAAGGCCCACAATGGCAGTCGAGCAATCAGCCCCAGCATTTT. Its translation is CASSQEGPQWQSSNQPQHF.